Listed below are T cell receptor beta chains from one sample, sequenced in a study of circulating CD8 cells and anti-PD-1 response in melanoma. TCRdb fed the reads into MiXCR, producing one record per CDR3 protein. The profile shows more than 450 distinct CDR3 sequences, 11% of them singletons. Material: CD8+ T cells from PBMCs, obtained at baseline or after one month of anti-PD-1 therapy (not recorded which). Receptors originate from a human donor with melanoma. CDR3s include the opening cysteine and the closing phenylalanine or tryptophan. D genes are given only for firm matches. Some rows mark clone size as missing; the rest say once, few, many or name a class of expanded clone.

j_call clone_size v_call d_call cdr3_nt cdr3_aa
TRBJ1-1 . TRBV30 . TGTGCCTGGACCCCAGGGCATGGGGACACTGAAGCTTTCTTT CAWTPGHGDTEAFF
TRBJ2-2 few TRBV19 . TGTGCCAGTAAGGACAGCGAGCTAAACACCGGGGAGCTGTTTTTT CASKDSELNTGELFF
TRBJ2-1 large TRBV7-3 TRBD1 TGTGCCAGCAGCTCAACTCCGGGACAGAGCAATGAGCAGTTCTTC CASSSTPGQSNEQFF
TRBJ1-1 medium-sized TRBV20-1 . TGCAGTGCCGATGACCTGGGGAGCACTGAAGCTTTCTTT CSADDLGSTEAFF
TRBJ2-7 large TRBV27 . TGTGCCAGCAGTTTGTTCGGGGGGACATCCTACGAGCAGTACTTC CASSLFGGTSYEQYF
TRBJ1-1 large TRBV27 . TGTGCCAGCAGTCTGTTGGGACAGAACACTGAAGCTTTCTTT CASSLLGQNTEAFF
TRBJ2-1 medium-sized TRBV19 TRBD2 TGTGCCAGTAGGCCTAGCGGGGGGGCCGGTGAGCAGTTCTTC CASRPSGGAGEQFF
TRBJ1-2 large TRBV5-6 . TGTGCCAGCAGCTTGGAAGTTGGCAGCGAGACCTATGGCTACACCTTC CASSLEVGSETYGYTF
TRBJ2-5 large TRBV9 TRBD2 TGTGCCAGCAGCGTAGAGGCGGGGGTGTGGGAGACCCAGTACTTC CASSVEAGVWETQYF
TRBJ2-3 large TRBV6-5 . TGTGCCAGCAGTTACAGGGGCACAGATACGCAGTATTTT CASSYRGTDTQYF
TRBJ2-3 medium-sized TRBV7-3 TRBD2 TGTGCCAGCTTAACCCCTAGCGGGGGGGATACGCAGTATTTT CASLTPSGGDTQYF
TRBJ2-2 large TRBV6-6 . TGTGCCAGCAGTTACTTTACAACGAACACCGGGGAGCTGTTTTTT CASSYFTTNTGELFF
TRBJ1-5 large TRBV12-5 . TGTGCTAGTGGCTCCGGATGGGGTGGCAATCAGCCCCAGCATTTT CASGSGWGGNQPQHF
TRBJ1-5 large TRBV25-1 . TGTGCCAGCAGTCATGTAACGAGCAATCAGCCCCAGCATTTT CASSHVTSNQPQHF
TRBJ1-2 medium-sized TRBV29-1 . TGCAGCGTCCTACAGGGAAACTATGGCTACACCTTC CSVLQGNYGYTF
TRBJ1-5 medium-sized TRBV19 . TGTGCCAGTAGTATACAGGGTCCCGGGCCCCAGCATTTT CASSIQGPGPQHF
TRBJ2-2 medium-sized TRBV7-8 . TGTGCCAGCAGCCCTCTGGGCGGGGACACCGGGGAGCTGTTTTTT CASSPLGGDTGELFF
TRBJ2-5 medium-sized TRBV7-2 TRBD1 TGTGCCAGCAGCTTAGCCGGGACAGGGAGTACCCAAGAGACCCAGTACTTC CASSLAGTGSTQETQYF
TRBJ2-1 large TRBV2 TRBD1 TGTGCCAGCACTACGGGACAGGGGGCATCCTACAATGAGCAGTTCTTC CASTTGQGASYNEQFF
TRBJ2-7 medium-sized TRBV6-6 . TGTGCCAGCAGCCCTCTGGGGCCCCCCTACGAGCAGTACTTC CASSPLGPPYEQYF
TRBJ2-1 few TRBV10-3 . TGTGCCATCAGTGAGTCGAGGCCCGGGACCCTCTCCTACAATGAGCAGTTCTTC CAISESRPGTLSYNEQFF
TRBJ2-6 . TRBV4-3 TRBD2 TGCGCCAGCAGCCCGAGCGGGGCTGGGGCCAACATCCTGGCTTTC CASSPSGAGANILAF
TRBJ2-1 large TRBV10-3 . TGTGCCATCAGTAAATGGGGGGCGGTCAATGAGCAGTTCTTC CAISKWGAVNEQFF
TRBJ1-1 large TRBV7-2 . TGTGCCAGCAGCTTAATCTCTGGATATTTGAACACTGAAGCTTTCTTT CASSLISGYLNTEAFF
TRBJ2-5 . TRBV20-1 TRBD1 TGCAGTGCTAGTGAGGACAGGGGTCTCCAAGAGACCCAGTACTTC CSASEDRGLQETQYF
TRBJ2-7 large TRBV2 TRBD1 TGTGCCTTTCAAACAGGGGGTCTATTTGACGAGCAGTACTTC CAFQTGGLFDEQYF
TRBJ2-7 medium-sized TRBV19 TRBD1 TGTGCCAGTAGTGGACGGACAGGGGCCTACGAGCAGTACTTC CASSGRTGAYEQYF
TRBJ2-7 large TRBV27 TRBD2 TGTGCCAGCAGTTCCCGGGACTACTACGAGCAGTACTTC CASSSRDYYEQYF
TRBJ2-7 large TRBV25-1 . TGTGCCAGCACCCCGCCAGCGGCAGACGAGCAGTACTTC CASTPPAADEQYF
TRBJ2-1 large TRBV25-1 TRBD2 TGTGCCAGCAGGGAGGGCGGGAGGCAGTTCTTC CASREGGRQFF
TRBJ2-3 large TRBV12-3/TRBV12-4 TRBD1 TGTGCCAGCAGTTGGACAGGGCTCACAGATACGCAGTATTTT CASSWTGLTDTQYF
TRBJ2-1 large TRBV27 . TGTGCCAGCAGTTTTCGGGCGAGGAATGAGCAGTTCTTC CASSFRARNEQFF
TRBJ2-3 medium-sized TRBV5-4 TRBD2 TGTGCCAGCAGCCAAGCGGGGGCCCTCACAGATACGCAGTATTTT CASSQAGALTDTQYF
TRBJ2-5 medium-sized TRBV12-3/TRBV12-4 . TGTGCCAGCAATACAGAGAACCAAGAGACCCAGTACTTC CASNTENQETQYF
TRBJ2-2 medium-sized TRBV27 TRBD2 TGTGCCAGCAGTGACAGCGCGGGGGGCACCGGGGAGCTGTTTTTT CASSDSAGGTGELFF
TRBJ2-7 medium-sized TRBV29-1 . TGCAGCGTGAGGGGCGACGAGCAGTACTTC CSVRGDEQYF
TRBJ2-7 . TRBV24-1 . TGTGCCACCAGTGACGTAGGGTCGGTCGAGCAGTACTTC CATSDVGSVEQYF
TRBJ2-7 . TRBV19 . TGTGCCAGTAGTACCCTTTCCTACGAGCAGTACTTC CASSTLSYEQYF